This TCR beta chain was documented in a study of cytomegalovirus exposure and HLA in healthy donors. PCR employed 60 Vbeta and 13 Jbeta primers. The data were produced by immunoSEQ multiplex PCR, yet TCRdb's version contains in-frame clones alone and is incomplete. The sample has around 130,000 clones, almost 85% seen once; the top ten hold approximately 3%. The CDR3 length is 15 residues. CDR1 and CDR2 from the germline V gene are SNHLY and FYNNEI. V gave up 5 bases and J gave up 2 bases, with 13 bases separating them. The chain combines TRBV2 with TRBJ1-5; D is perhaps TRBD1 (6 bases). Material for sequencing was PBMCs. The TCR comes from a boy aged 2 to 9 in good health and CMV-seronegative. The CDR3 DNA sequence: TGTGCCAGCAGTCCAGGGGATGTAGGCAATCAGCCCCAGCATTTT. It codes for CASSPGDVGNQPQHF.